This T cell receptor (beta chain) is from a study of blood T cell repertoires in COVID-19. Study details: Italy, Spain and the United States were the sources of the convalescent and acute COVID-19 samples.

The data were produced by immunoSEQ multiplex PCR, yet TCRdb's version contains in-frame clones alone and is incomplete. The data contain about 130,000 clones, about 86% of them seen just once; the ten biggest clones take up approximately 2.9%. The germline V and J ends were trimmed by 5 bases and 0 bases, with 10 bases remaining between them. The CDR3 sequence is 14 residues long. The germline CDR1 and CDR2 sequences are SGHVS and FNYEAQ. This chain joins TRBV7-6 and TRBJ1-1, with D tentatively TRBD1 (5 bases). This TCR was sampled from an elderly woman with acute or convalescent COVID-19. Sequencing input: peripheral blood. The CDR3 DNA follows: TGTGCCAGCAGCGCCAGGGCCATGAACACTGAAGCTTTCTTT. Protein product: CASSARAMNTEAFF.